This TCR beta chain came from a study of cytomegalovirus exposure and HLA in healthy donors (dated by TCRdb to about 2017). About the full investigation: An earlier analysis of some 600 of the donors reported over 250 Gb of sequence data and 100 million to 120 million unique TCR beta sequences obtained from around 190 million T cells. To predict cytomegalovirus infection status, the study combined high-throughput TCR immunosequencing, statistical association of individual TCRs with disease status, and machine learning. All discovery cohort repertoires had been generated on a single sequencing platform. Genome-wide SNP genotypes for about 55% of the roughly 670 donors were used in a later genetic analysis, which treated that subset as a discovery cohort. In addition to the first cohort of 500 to 850 subjects, a separate validation cohort of under 150 different subjects was used. Several DR-DQ haplotypes were handled as single units for association and clustering, since linkage in the cohort was strong. A later analysis re-analyzed previously published TCR beta repertoires from roughly 690 donors and added high-resolution HLA genotyping to study TCR occurrence patterns. HLA typing covered class I and class II loci at four-digit resolution. The study was designed to test whether signatures of past pathogen exposure could be identified by cataloging public T cell receptors. Donor age, sex, ethnicity and CMV serostatus were compiled alongside the repertoire data. In the later analysis, no new phenotypic data were used to find candidate immune exposures; instead, reliance was placed on TCR beta sequences and their occurrence across donors. An early release covering more than 500 HLA-typed donors comprised approximately 300 gigabases of sequencing data and around 85 million unique TCR sequences. The T cell repertoires of 670 or so subjects were profiled by immunosequencing and related to cytomegalovirus serostatus. Of the 398 genotyped donors, 65% to 90% fell in the genetic ancestry cluster associated with self-reported Caucasian donors. Across roughly 420 genotyped donors of the cohort, an average of about 250,000 unique TCR beta nucleotide sequences per donor were sequenced, and approximately 17% of those sequences were non-productive. Typing coverage varied by locus: about 620-640 donors for A, B, C, DRB1 and DQB1; roughly 500 for DQA1; about 570 for DPA1; approximately 450 for DPB1. To decide whether each TCR beta V gene segment behaved as functional or pseudogenic, an earlier analysis of nearly 600 of the donors relied on high-throughput TCR beta sequencing.

Points the paper makes about the study in general: Most TCR sequences were seen in very few donors, while some public TCRs were found in many individuals. In an earlier analysis of some 640 of the donors, most TCR beta V segments were observed in productive rearrangements about 87% or about 30% of the time, broadly matching IMGT annotations. The authors suggested that the approach could potentially be extended to other disease states and immunological phenotypes. Because counts were too low, about 18 rarely observed V segments, including chromosome 9 orphons, were excluded from the earlier analysis of several hundred of the donors. Cytomegalovirus status was reported to be diagnosed by the classifier with high specificity and sensitivity in both the original and validation cohorts. In a later analysis, HLA-associated TCR beta chains were found to be more clonally expanded and to have lower generation probabilities than equally common non-associated chains. In a later analysis, several top co-occurrence clusters were reported to appear linked to parvovirus B19, influenza, CMV and Epstein-Barr virus. The study listed approximately 150 TCR beta chains as associated with cytomegalovirus. A cluster of highly shared sequence variants was judged likely to represent a technical artifact of the sequencing pipeline. In this cohort, only TCR beta chains were sequenced, and detectable features were limited by the absence of alpha or paired-chain data. HLA typing was unavailable for some donors at each locus, so association tests used only the typed subset. At a false discovery rate of 0.05, a later analysis linked roughly 17,000 TCR beta sequences to specific HLA alleles. A later genetic analysis reported fewer N-insertions in productive TCRs among donors in an Asian-associated ancestry cluster than the roughly 620-donor mean. A further reported finding was that TCR beta sequences accurately predicted the HLA-A and HLA-B alleles for most subjects in the first cohort. Most CMV-associated TCR beta chains appeared to be HLA-restricted in a later analysis, and the HLA associations seemed to be driven largely by CMV exposure. A later genetic analysis associated a missense DCLRE1C variant with V-gene and J-gene trimming of TCR beta chains, and an independent cohort replicated the association. For the cohort, immune exposure information was limited to CMV serostatus. In a later analysis, the rate of TCR association differed among HLA loci, with DRB1 alleles having the most associated TCRs and HLA-C alleles having the fewest. Assigning TCR associations to individual alleles was difficult when HLA alleles, especially DR and DQ, strongly co-occurred. Linkage disequilibrium might explain the correlated functional status among segregating V segments, but an unknown experimental factor could not be excluded. Three of the identified cytomegalovirus-associated TCR beta chains were confirmed in vitro to be specific for cytomegalovirus antigens. Sequencing depth was assumed to be roughly uniform across donors in the presence/absence analyses, though that assumption may not hold.

Preparation of the library involved the immunoSEQ multiplex PCR assay. For the multiplex PCR, a mixture combining 60 forward primers for TCR Vbeta segments and 13 reverse primers for TCR Jbeta segments was used. The CDR3 region of rearranged TCR beta genes was amplified from genomic DNA with a multiplex PCR assay. The amplified TCR beta libraries were sequenced on the Illumina HiSeq System as 87-base-pair reads. The published analysis was carried out like this. In a later analysis, some 80 million unique TCR beta chains were counted across the 500 to 850 repertoires, and roughly 11 million of these chains were shared by at least two donors. To remove PCR and sequencing errors, raw reads were error-corrected and collapsed into unique sequences using a nearest-neighbor algorithm that merged closely related sequences. Alignment of CDR3 sequences to IMGT reference sequences was used to assign V, D and J gene segments. For a sequence to be retained, at least a six-nucleotide match to both a V gene segment and a J gene segment was required. Rearrangements were called productive when the CDR3 lacked stop codons and stayed in frame with V and J; all others were non-productive. Following IMGT convention, CDR3 was defined as the stretch from the second conserved V-encoded cysteine up to the conserved J-encoded phenylalanine. Sequences without an unambiguous match to a single V gene segment were excluded from the earlier analysis of almost 600 of the donors. In an earlier analysis of a few hundred of the donors, V segments were called functional above 56.7% productive rearrangements and were called segregating when the between-donor standard deviation exceeded 5%. A statistical classification framework was built for diagnosing cytomegalovirus status from the catalog of TCR beta chain sequences. In a later analysis, TCR nucleotide sequences were compared against IMGT/GENE-DB human TR gene sequences so that V and J genes could be assigned. Using the TCRdist pipeline, a later analysis assigned CDR3 sequences along with most-parsimonious VDJ recombination scenarios. A later analysis defined each TCR beta chain by its CDR3 amino acid sequence plus V-gene family, and excluded reads lacking a unique V-gene family. As a way to deal with suspected cross-contamination and a sequencing artifact, a later analysis dropped roughly 600 nucleotide sequences that were highly shared and had low generation probability. In a later analysis, a clonal expansion index for each public chain was calculated from normalized within-repertoire ranks of inferred template counts. A later analysis computed generation probabilities with a VDJ recombination model fitted to out-of-frame rearrangements, and checked the results against IGoR. In a later analysis, TCR-TCR, TCR-HLA and TCR-CMV co-occurrence was scored with hypergeometric tests, and a repertoire-size bias correction was applied to TCR pairs. In a later analysis, false discovery rates were estimated by permuting HLA or CMV assignments 20 times. In a later analysis, co-occurring TCRs were grouped with DBSCAN, and TCRdist sequence similarity was added when clustering was performed within HLA-allele-positive subsets. Co-occurrence clustering excluded repertoires with fewer than 30,000 or more than 120,000 public chains, plus five with anomalous nucleotide sharing. What TCRdb holds here is the immuneACCESS table cut down to in-frame rearrangements. Part of the clones is not present; checked against another copy, under half of the missing clones reflect an unresolved V gene, and the others are unexplained. V and J calls and clone size come straight from that table; D and trimming were deduced from the DNA. This sample's table contains about 160,000 clones. The ten largest clonotypes hold 1.5% to 2% of the sample.

As concerns this clone: Its antigen is currently not known.

The cohort was made up of about 610 healthy bone marrow donors. At the time of sampling, all cohort members were nominally healthy, though unrecorded immune exposures were likely present. The donor was CMV seronegative and was included in the group of approximately 350 seronegative cohort members. A peripheral blood sample was collected from each donor, and TCR beta sequencing was performed on peripheral blood mononuclear cells. Genomic DNA was extracted from the blood cell samples with the Qiagen DNeasy Blood Extraction Kit. The TCR originated in a woman aged 45-60 years in good health and CMV-seronegative. Sequenced: PBMCs.

The CDR3 corresponds to CASSVRQGRGETQYF. The bases are TGTGCCAGCAGCGTACGACAGGGTCGTGGAGAGACCCAGTACTTC. The chain was built from TRBV9 and TRBJ2-5, with 7 bases matching TRBD1. From the cysteine up to the phenylalanine, the CDR3 has a length of 15 residues. The DNA shown is the 45-base CDR3, in frame from base 1. Sequences SGDLS (CDR1) and YYNGEE (CDR2) are obtained from the germline V gene. After removal of 1 base from V and 4 bases from J, the junction retains 7 bases not matched to a gene.